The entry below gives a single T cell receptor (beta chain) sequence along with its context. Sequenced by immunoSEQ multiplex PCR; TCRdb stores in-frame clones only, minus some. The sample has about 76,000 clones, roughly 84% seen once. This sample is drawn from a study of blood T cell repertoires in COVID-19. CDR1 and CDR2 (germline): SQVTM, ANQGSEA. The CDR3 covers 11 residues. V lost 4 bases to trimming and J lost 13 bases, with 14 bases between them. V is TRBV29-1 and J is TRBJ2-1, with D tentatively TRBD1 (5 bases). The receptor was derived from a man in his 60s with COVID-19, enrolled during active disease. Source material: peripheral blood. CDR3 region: CSVVVVRVQFF. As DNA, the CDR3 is TGCAGCGTTGTTGTTGTCAGGGTTCAGTTCTTC.